This T cell receptor beta chain was found in a study of T-cell reconstitution after alpha-beta-depleted transplantation in children. Preparation of the TCRbeta library used unique molecular identifiers. TCRdb itself ran the PCR reads through MiXCR, one entry per CDR3 protein. The sample includes fewer than 550,000 distinct CDR3 sequences, around 10% of them seen just once. The sequence was obtained from a female patient aged 2-9 years who had a stem cell transplant for aplastic anemia, so the T cells may come from the graft donor. Sequencing was performed on PBMCs, mostly from graft donor cells, taken 180 days after TCRalphabeta/CD19-depleted stem cell transplant.

The CDR3 is CASSLQGAFGGNTIYF. CDR3 nucleotides: TGCGCCAGCAGCCTCCAGGGAGCGTTCGGCGGAAACACCATATATTTT. J is TRBJ1-3 and V is TRBV4-3; TRBD1 might be the D (5 bases). V lost 4 bases and J lost 4, with 17 bases in between. This CDR3 spans 16 amino acids. Germline lookup yields CDR1 LGHNA and CDR2 YSLEER.